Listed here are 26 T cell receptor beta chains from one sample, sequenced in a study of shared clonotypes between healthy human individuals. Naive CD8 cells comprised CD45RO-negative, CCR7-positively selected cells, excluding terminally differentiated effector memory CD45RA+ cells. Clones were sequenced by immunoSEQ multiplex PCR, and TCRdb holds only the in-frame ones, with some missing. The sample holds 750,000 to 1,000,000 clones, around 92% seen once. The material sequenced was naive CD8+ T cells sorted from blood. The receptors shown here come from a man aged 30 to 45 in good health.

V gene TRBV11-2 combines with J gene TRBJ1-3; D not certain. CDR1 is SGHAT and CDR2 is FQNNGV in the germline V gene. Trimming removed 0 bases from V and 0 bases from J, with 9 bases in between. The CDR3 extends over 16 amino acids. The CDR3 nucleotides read TGTGCCAGCAGCTTAGATCGGACCATCTCTGGAAACACCATATATTTT. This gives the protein CASSLDRTISGNTIYF.

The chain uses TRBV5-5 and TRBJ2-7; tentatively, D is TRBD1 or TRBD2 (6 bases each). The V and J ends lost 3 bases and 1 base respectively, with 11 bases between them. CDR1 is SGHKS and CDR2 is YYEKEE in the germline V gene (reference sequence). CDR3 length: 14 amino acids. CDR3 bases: TGTGCCAGCAGCTGGGGGGCAATTTCCTACGAGCAGTACTTC. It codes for CASSWGAISYEQYF.

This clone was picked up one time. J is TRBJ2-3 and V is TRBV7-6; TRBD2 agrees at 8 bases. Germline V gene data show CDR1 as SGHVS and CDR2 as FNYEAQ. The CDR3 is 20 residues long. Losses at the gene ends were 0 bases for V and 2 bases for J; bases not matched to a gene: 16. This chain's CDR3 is CASSLAFPLTSVGNTDTQYF. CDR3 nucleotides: TGTGCCAGCAGCTTAGCGTTCCCACTGACTAGCGTGGGGAACACAGATACGCAGTATTTT.

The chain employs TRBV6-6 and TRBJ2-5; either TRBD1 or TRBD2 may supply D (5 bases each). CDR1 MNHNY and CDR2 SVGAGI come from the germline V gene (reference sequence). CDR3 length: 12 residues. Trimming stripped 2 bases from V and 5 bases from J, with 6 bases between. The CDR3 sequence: CASSYRDETQYF. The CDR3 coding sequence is TGTGCCAGCAGTTACAGGGACGAGACCCAGTACTTC.

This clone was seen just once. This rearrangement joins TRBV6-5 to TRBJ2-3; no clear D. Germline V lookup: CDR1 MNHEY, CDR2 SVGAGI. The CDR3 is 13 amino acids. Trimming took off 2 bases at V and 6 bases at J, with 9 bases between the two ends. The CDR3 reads CASSYGPSDTQYF. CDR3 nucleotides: TGTGCCAGCAGTTACGGCCCTTCCGATACGCAGTATTTT.

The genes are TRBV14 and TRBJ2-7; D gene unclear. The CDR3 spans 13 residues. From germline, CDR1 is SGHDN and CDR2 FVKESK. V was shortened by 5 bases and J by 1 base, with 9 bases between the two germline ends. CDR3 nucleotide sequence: TGTGCCAGCAGCTCAGGCGGATCCTACGAGCAGTACTTC. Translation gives CASSSGGSYEQYF.

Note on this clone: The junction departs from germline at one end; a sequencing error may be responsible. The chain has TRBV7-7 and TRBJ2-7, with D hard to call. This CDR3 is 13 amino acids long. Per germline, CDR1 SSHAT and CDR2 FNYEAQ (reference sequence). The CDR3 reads CASSLDTSYEQYF. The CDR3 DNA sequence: TGTGCTAGCAGTCTCGACACCTCCTACGAGCAGTACTTC.

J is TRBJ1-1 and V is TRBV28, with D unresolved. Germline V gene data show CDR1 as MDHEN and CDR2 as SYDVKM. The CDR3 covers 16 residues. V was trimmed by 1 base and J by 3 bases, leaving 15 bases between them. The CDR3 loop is CASSLSAGREYTEAFF. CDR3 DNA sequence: TGTGCCAGCAGTTTATCGGCGGGGAGGGAGTACACTGAAGCTTTCTTT.

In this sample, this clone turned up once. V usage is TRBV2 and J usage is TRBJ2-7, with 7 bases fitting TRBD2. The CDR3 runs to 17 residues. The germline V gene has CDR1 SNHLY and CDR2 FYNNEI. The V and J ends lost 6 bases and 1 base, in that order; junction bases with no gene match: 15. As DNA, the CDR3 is TGTGCCAGCAGGGGACTTTCGCGGGAGCGTCGGTCCTACGAGCAGTACTTC. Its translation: CASRGLSRERRSYEQYF.

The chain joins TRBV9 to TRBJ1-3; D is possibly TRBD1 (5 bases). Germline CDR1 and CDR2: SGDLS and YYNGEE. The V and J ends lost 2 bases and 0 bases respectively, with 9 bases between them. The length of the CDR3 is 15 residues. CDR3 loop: CASSVGTDSGNTIYF. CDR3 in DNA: TGTGCCAGCAGCGTCGGGACGGACTCTGGAAACACCATATATTTT.

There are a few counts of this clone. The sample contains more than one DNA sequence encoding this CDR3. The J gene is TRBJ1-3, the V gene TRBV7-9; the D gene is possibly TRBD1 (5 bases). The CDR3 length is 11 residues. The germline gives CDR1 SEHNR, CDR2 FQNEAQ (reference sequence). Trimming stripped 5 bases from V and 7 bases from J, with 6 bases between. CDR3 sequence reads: CASSPGNTIYF. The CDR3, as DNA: TGTGCCAGCAGCCCAGGGAACACCATATATTTT.

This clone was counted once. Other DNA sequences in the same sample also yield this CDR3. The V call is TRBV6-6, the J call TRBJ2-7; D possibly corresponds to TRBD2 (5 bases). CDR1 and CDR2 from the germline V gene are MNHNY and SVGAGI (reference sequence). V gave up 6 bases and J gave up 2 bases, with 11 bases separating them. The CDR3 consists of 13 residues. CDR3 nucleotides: TGTGCCAGCAGCAGCGGAACGACCTACGAGCAGTACTTC. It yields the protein CASSSGTTYEQYF.

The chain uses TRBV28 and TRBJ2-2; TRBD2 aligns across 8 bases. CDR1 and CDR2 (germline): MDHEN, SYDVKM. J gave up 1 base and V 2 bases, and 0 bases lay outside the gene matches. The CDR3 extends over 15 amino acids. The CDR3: CASSLAGGNTGELFF. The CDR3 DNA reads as TGTGCCAGCAGTTTAGCGGGAGGGAACACCGGGGAGCTGTTTTTT. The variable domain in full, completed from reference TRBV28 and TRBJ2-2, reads DVKVTQSSRYLVKRTGEKVFLECVQDMDHENMFWYRQDPGLGLRLIYFSYDVKMKEKGDIPEGYSVSREKKERFSLILESASTNQTSMYLCASSLAGGNTGELFFGEGSRLTVL.

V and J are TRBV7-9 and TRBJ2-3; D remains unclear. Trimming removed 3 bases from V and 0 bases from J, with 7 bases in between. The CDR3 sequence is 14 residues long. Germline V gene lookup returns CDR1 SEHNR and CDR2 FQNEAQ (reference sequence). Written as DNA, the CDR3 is TGTGCCAGCAGCTTCAGACACAGCACAGATACGCAGTATTTT. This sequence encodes CASSFRHSTDTQYF.

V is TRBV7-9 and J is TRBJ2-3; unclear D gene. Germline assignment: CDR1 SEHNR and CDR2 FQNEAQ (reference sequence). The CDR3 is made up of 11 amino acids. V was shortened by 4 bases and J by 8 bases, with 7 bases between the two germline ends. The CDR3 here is CASSSPRTQYF. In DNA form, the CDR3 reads TGTGCCAGCAGCTCCCCCCGTACGCAGTATTTT.

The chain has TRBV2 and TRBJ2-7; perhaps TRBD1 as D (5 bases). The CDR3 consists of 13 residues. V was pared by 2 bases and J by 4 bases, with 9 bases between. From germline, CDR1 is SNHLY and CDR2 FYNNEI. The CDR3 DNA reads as TGTGCCAGCAGTGAAAGGACATTGTACGAGCAGTACTTC. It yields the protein CASSERTLYEQYF.

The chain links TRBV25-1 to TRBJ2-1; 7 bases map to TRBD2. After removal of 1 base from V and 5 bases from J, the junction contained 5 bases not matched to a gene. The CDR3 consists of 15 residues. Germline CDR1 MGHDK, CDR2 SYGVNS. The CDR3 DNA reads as TGTGCCAGCAGTGAATGGGAGGGTTCGCACAATGAGCAGTTCTTC. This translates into CASSEWEGSHNEQFF.

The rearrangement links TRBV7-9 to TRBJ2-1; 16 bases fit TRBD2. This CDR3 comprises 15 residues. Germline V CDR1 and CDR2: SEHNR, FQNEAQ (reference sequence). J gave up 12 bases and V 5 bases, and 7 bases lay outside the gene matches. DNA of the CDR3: TGTGCCAGCAGCCCGGGGACTAGCGGGAGGGCCGGGCAGTTCTTC. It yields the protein CASSPGTSGRAGQFF.

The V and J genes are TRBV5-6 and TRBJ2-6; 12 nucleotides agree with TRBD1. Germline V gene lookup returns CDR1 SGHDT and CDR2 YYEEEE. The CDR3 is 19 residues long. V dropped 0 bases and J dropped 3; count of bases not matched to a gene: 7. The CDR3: CASSLGSGTGGFGANVLTF. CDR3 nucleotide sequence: TGTGCCAGCAGCTTGGGGTCCGGGACAGGGGGCTTTGGGGCCAACGTCCTGACTTTC.

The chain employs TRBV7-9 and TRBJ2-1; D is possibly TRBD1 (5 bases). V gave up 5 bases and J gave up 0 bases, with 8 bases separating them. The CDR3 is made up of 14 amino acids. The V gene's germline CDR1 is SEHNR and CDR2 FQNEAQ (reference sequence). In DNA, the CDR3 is TGTGCCAGCAGCCCGGACACCTCCTACAATGAGCAGTTCTTC. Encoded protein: CASSPDTSYNEQFF.

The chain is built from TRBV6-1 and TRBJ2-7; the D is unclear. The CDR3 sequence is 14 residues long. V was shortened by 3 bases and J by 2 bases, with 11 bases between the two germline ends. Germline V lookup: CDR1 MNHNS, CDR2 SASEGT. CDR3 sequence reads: CASSDLPGAYEQYF. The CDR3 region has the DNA TGTGCCAGCAGTGACTTACCTGGGGCCTACGAGCAGTACTTC.

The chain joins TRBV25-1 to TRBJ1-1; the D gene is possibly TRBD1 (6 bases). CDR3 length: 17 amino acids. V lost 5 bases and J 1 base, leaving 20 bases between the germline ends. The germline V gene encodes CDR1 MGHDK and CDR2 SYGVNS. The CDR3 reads CASSSTGPTSGNTEAFF. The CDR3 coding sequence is TGTGCCAGCAGTTCAACAGGGCCTACCTCGGGGAACACTGAAGCTTTCTTT.

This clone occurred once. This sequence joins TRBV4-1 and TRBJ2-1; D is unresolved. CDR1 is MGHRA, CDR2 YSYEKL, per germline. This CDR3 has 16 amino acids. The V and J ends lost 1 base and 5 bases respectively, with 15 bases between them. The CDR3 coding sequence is TGCGCCAGCAGCCAAGTGACCTCCAGACCCCACAATGAGCAGTTCTTC. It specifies CASSQVTSRPHNEQFF.

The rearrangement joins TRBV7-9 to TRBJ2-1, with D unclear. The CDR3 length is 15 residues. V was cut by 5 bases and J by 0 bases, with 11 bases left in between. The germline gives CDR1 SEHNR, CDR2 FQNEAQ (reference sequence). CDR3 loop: CASSPDSYSYNEQFF. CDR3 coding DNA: TGTGCCAGCAGCCCTGACTCCTACTCCTACAATGAGCAGTTCTTC.

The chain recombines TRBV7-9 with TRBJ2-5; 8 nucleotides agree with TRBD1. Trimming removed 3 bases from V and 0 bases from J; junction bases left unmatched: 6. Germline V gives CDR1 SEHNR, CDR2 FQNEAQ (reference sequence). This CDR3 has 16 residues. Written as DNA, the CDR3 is TGTGCCAGCAGCTTCGGACAGGGCCCGTACCAAGAGACCCAGTACTTC. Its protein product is CASSFGQGPYQETQYF.

The CDR3 is CASSLIGLSTYEQYF. The CDR3 nucleotides read TGTGCCAGCAGTTTAATCGGACTATCAACCTACGAGCAGTACTTC. The V and J genes are TRBV27 and TRBJ2-7, with TRBD2 as a possible D gene (6 bases). The germline V gene encodes CDR1 MNHEY and CDR2 SMNVEV (reference sequence). The CDR3 is 15 amino acids. Trimming removed 2 bases at V and 2 bases at J, with 13 bases between.